These 21 T cell receptor beta chains were sequenced from one sample in a study of blood T cell repertoires in COVID-19. Sequencing was performed with immunoSEQ multiplex PCR; in TCRdb, only in-frame clones are kept and a portion is missing. Among around 130,000 clones, more than 70% were seen once, and the ten largest hold 12%. The sequenced sample consisted of peripheral blood. These receptors were taken from a woman in her 30s who had recovered from COVID-19.

The gene calls are TRBV12-5 and TRBJ1-5; 10 bases line up with TRBD1. The CDR3 loop spans 15 amino acids. J gave up 5 bases and V 6 bases, and 7 bases lay outside the gene matches. Germline CDR1 and CDR2: LGHNT and FRNRAP. The CDR3 is CASGYGTGVHQPQHF. CDR3 nucleotides: TGTGCTAGTGGCTACGGGACAGGGGTCCATCAGCCCCAGCATTTT.

V gene TRBV29-1 combines with J gene TRBJ1-1; possible D gene TRBD1, 6 bases. The germline gives CDR1 SQVTM, CDR2 ANQGSEA. V lost 0 bases, J lost 4 bases, and 12 bases lay in between. The CDR3 contains 14 residues. CDR3 residues: CSVEDRVGGTEAFF. The CDR3 DNA reads as TGCAGCGTTGAAGATCGGGTAGGGGGCACTGAAGCTTTCTTT.

The V gene is TRBV30, the J gene TRBJ1-2; D is perhaps TRBD1 (6 bases). Germline V gives CDR1 GTSNPN, CDR2 SVGIG (reference sequence). V shed 5 bases and J shed 3 bases, with 28 bases lying between them. The CDR3 totals 18 residues. DNA for the CDR3: TGTGCCTGGTCTTACGGGGGGGCAGGGGCGCGAGTGGACTATGGCTACACCTTC. Amino acid sequence: CAWSYGGAGARVDYGYTF.

The CDR3 here is CASSPARQGTYEQYF. CDR3 in DNA: TGTGCCAGCTCACCCGCCCGACAGGGGACCTACGAGCAGTACTTC. V is TRBV18 and J is TRBJ2-7; TRBD1 matches 8 bases. Trimming cost V 3 bases and J 2 bases; bases outside gene matches: 6. The length of the CDR3 is 15 residues. The germline V gene has CDR1 KGHSH and CDR2 LQKENI.

This clone was recorded once. The genes are TRBV3-1 (or the pseudogene TRBV3-2) and TRBJ2-7; 7 bases map to TRBD2. Germline V gene data show CDR1 as LGHDT and CDR2 as YNNKEL (reference sequence). Losses at the gene ends were 1 base for V and 6 bases for J; bases not matched to a gene: 9. CDR3 length: 15 residues. CDR3 sequence reads: CASSQGAGARSEQYF. The CDR3 region has the DNA TGTGCCAGCAGCCAAGGGGCGGGAGCCAGAAGCGAGCAGTACTTC.

The DNA of the CDR3 is TGTGCCAGCAGTTACGATCAGGGGTTTGAAGCTTTCTTT. This encodes CASSYDQGFEAFF. This chain connects TRBV9 to TRBJ1-1; possible D gene TRBD1, 6 bases. The CDR3 extends over 13 amino acids. The germline V gene encodes CDR1 SGDLS and CDR2 YYNGEE. Trimming stripped 5 bases from V and 7 bases from J, with 15 bases between.

The chain links TRBV5-1 to TRBJ1-2; D may be TRBD1 (6 bases). CDR1 SGHRS and CDR2 YFSETQ come from the germline V gene. V shed 0 bases and J shed 3 bases, with 12 bases lying between them. This CDR3 spans 15 amino acids. The CDR3 coding sequence is TGCGCCAGCAGCTTGGTGGTGGGGGCGGACTATGGCTACACCTTC. Residues: CASSLVVGADYGYTF.

The chain has TRBV21-1 and TRBJ1-6. TRBV21-1 has pseudogene status. The CDR3 is 17 residues long. The CDR3 protein is CASRPPPRETGNSPLHF. For the CDR3, the DNA is TGTGCCAGCAGACCCCCTCCGAGGGAGACCGGTAATTCACCCCTCCACTTT.

The V and J genes are TRBV7-9 and TRBJ1-5; D may be TRBD1 (6 bases). Trimming cost V 1 base and J 7 bases, with 8 bases left between them. CDR3 length: 13 residues. In germline, CDR1 is SEHNR, CDR2 FQNEAQ (reference sequence). In nucleotides, the CDR3 is TGTGCCAGCAGCTTAGTACAGGGCCAGCCCCAGCATTTT. This sequence encodes CASSLVQGQPQHF.

This chain connects TRBV5-1 to TRBJ1-2; a weak D match, TRBD1 (5 bases). Germline CDR1 reads SGHRS; CDR2 reads YFSETQ. The CDR3 runs 16 residues. Trimming removed 4 bases from V and 1 base from J, with 17 bases in between. The CDR3 here is CASSPTFWGDNYGYTF. CDR3 sequence (DNA): TGCGCCAGCAGCCCTACCTTCTGGGGGGATAACTATGGCTACACCTTC.

This clone was observed a handful of times. The chain links TRBV5-1 to TRBJ1-2; D is uncertain. Germline values: CDR1 SGHRS, CDR2 YFSETQ. Deletions cut 0 bases from V and 4 bases from J, with 7 bases between. This CDR3 comprises 13 residues. CDR3 loop: CASSLGAGYGYTF. DNA for the CDR3: TGCGCCAGCAGCTTGGGCGCCGGCTATGGCTACACCTTC.

The gene calls are TRBV6-1 and TRBJ1-2; D may be TRBD1 (6 bases). Germline CDR1 reads MNHNS; CDR2 reads SASEGT. The CDR3 covers 15 residues. Trimming shortened V by 1 base and J by 4 bases, and 13 bases separated the two germline ends. The CDR3 DNA sequence: TGTGCCAGCAGTGAAGTAGCGGGGGCTATCTATGGCTACACCTTC. It translates to CASSEVAGAIYGYTF.

The rearrangement links TRBV3-1 (or the pseudogene TRBV3-2) to TRBJ1-3; 9 bases match TRBD1. The CDR3 totals 18 residues. The germline V gene encodes CDR1 LGHDT and CDR2 YNNKEL (reference sequence). The trim removed 6 bases at V and 2 bases at J, leaving 14 bases unmatched. CDR3 nucleotides: TGTGCCAGCAGTCGACTAACCGGGACAGGGACAACTGGAAACACCATATATTTT. It yields the protein CASSRLTGTGTTGNTIYF.

This clone came up a few times. The chain combines TRBV5-1 with TRBJ2-3; D remains unclear. CDR3 length: 16 amino acids. V was pared by 1 base and J by 2 bases, with 14 bases between. CDR1 is SGHRS, CDR2 YFSETQ, per germline. The CDR3 here is CASSLPLNGPTDTQYF. CDR3 in DNA: TGCGCCAGCAGCTTGCCACTAAACGGTCCCACAGATACGCAGTATTTT.

The V call is TRBV7-3, the J call TRBJ2-1, with D perhaps TRBD2 (6 bases). Germline lookup yields CDR1 SGHTA and CDR2 FQGTGA. V was clipped by 5 bases and J by 9 bases, with 20 bases between them. There are 15 residues in the CDR3. The chain's CDR3 is CASSPGLSFVGEQFF. The CDR3 nucleotides are TGTGCCAGCAGCCCCGGACTATCCTTCGTTGGTGAGCAGTTCTTC.

Worth noting for this clone: The junction differs from germline at one of its ends, possibly a read error. The rearrangement links TRBV2 to TRBJ1-1; TRBD1 is a possible D gene (5 bases). CDR1 and CDR2 from the germline V gene are SNHLY and FYNNEI. The CDR3 has 10 amino acids. The CDR3 sequence is CASSEQGSPW. The CDR3 coding sequence is TGTGCCAGCAGTGAACAGGGATCCCCATGG.

The chain employs TRBV9 and TRBJ1-5; D not resolved. Germline values: CDR1 SGDLS, CDR2 YYNGEE. CDR3 length: 16 residues. V gave up 0 bases and J gave up 0 bases, with 10 bases separating them. CDR3 nucleotides: TGTGCCAGCAGCGTAGCTACGGTTTATAGCAATCAGCCCCAGCATTTT. Amino acid sequence: CASSVATVYSNQPQHF.

This rearrangement joins TRBV4-1 to TRBJ1-1; no clear D. The V and J ends lost 2 bases and 2 bases respectively, with 12 bases between them. The germline V gene encodes CDR1 MGHRA and CDR2 YSYEKL. The CDR3 covers 15 residues. DNA for the CDR3: TGCGCCAGCAGCCAATATCAGCGAGCCAACACTGAAGCTTTCTTT. This translates into CASSQYQRANTEAFF.

The chain combines TRBV10-2 with TRBJ2-1; 7 positions agree with TRBD2. V gave up 2 bases and J gave up 4 bases; unmatched junction bases: 8. CDR1 and CDR2 from the germline V gene are WSHSY and SAAADI. The CDR3 is made up of 16 amino acids. CDR3 sequence: CASSEGSGIQYNEQFF. The CDR3 DNA follows: TGCGCCAGCAGTGAGGGGAGCGGGATTCAATACAATGAGCAGTTCTTC.

This clone appeared a few times. The V and J genes are TRBV13 and TRBJ2-2, with TRBD2 identical over 15 bases. The CDR3 spans 16 residues. CDR1 and CDR2 from the germline V gene are PRHDT and FYEKMQ (reference sequence). The V segment lost 5 bases and the J segment 5 bases; nucleotides outside the gene matches: 3. The CDR3 is CASSLGLAGGTGELFF. CDR3 nucleotides: TGTGCCAGCAGCCTGGGACTAGCGGGAGGTACCGGGGAGCTGTTTTTT.

The rearrangement links TRBV6-5 to TRBJ2-2; D may be TRBD1 (6 bases). Trimming stripped 6 bases from V and 6 bases from J, with 11 bases between. This CDR3 contains 13 residues. In germline, CDR1 is MNHEY, CDR2 SVGAGI. CDR3 coding DNA: TGTGCCAGCAGGAAACAGGGTGCCGGGGAGCTGTTTTTT. Its translation is CASRKQGAGELFF.